These 14 T cell receptor beta chains originate from one sample sequenced in a study of blood T cell repertoires in COVID-19. Sequencing used immunoSEQ multiplex PCR; TCRdb keeps in-frame clones, though not all of them. The sample holds 150,000 to 200,000 clones, approximately 85% seen once. Input material: peripheral blood. These receptors were taken from a man in his sixties with acute or convalescent COVID-19.

The J gene is TRBJ2-1, the V gene TRBV7-9; tentative D call: TRBD1 (6 bases). Germline CDR1 SEHNR, CDR2 FQNEAQ (reference sequence). CDR3 length: 13 amino acids. Trimming took off 1 base at V and 11 bases at J, with 12 bases between the two ends. The CDR3: CASSLGTVGQQFF. CDR3 in DNA: TGTGCCAGCAGCTTAGGGACAGTAGGTCAGCAGTTCTTC.

This chain joins TRBV29-1 and TRBJ2-3, with 9 bases matching TRBD1. The V gene's germline CDR1 is SQVTM and CDR2 ANQGSEA. With V trimmed by 7 bases and J by 4 bases, 15 bases remained unmatched. The CDR3 has 16 residues. The CDR3 spells CSARDRVKGPPDTQYF. The CDR3 bases are TGCAGCGCACGGGACAGGGTAAAAGGCCCCCCAGATACGCAGTATTTT.

This chain connects TRBV5-1 to TRBJ1-3; D remains ambiguous. CDR1 is SGHRS and CDR2 is YFSETQ in the germline V gene. The germline V and J ends were trimmed by 6 bases and 0 bases, with 7 bases remaining between them. The CDR3 runs 13 residues. This chain's CDR3 is CASNLNSGNTIYF. In nucleotides, the CDR3 is TGCGCCAGCAACCTAAACTCTGGAAACACCATATATTTT.

The sample holds a few counts of this clone. The genes are TRBV12-5 and TRBJ2-1, with D perhaps matching TRBD1 (5 bases). CDR3 length: 12 amino acids. With 6 bases removed from V and 8 bases from J, the gap between germline ends came to 11 bases. Germline loops: CDR1 LGHNT, CDR2 FRNRAP. Here the CDR3 DNA reads TGTGCTAGTGGCCGTGACAGTTATGAGCAGTTCTTC. This translates into CASGRDSYEQFF.

This sequence joins TRBV7-2 and TRBJ2-3; D possibly corresponds to TRBD2 (6 bases). From germline, CDR1 is SGHTA and CDR2 FQGNSA. V lost 2 bases to trimming and J lost 6 bases, with 24 bases between them. This CDR3 has 18 residues. CDR3 nucleotide sequence: TGTGCCAGCAGCTTAAGGCGGGGTCGAGGCCCTGGGATGGATACGCAGTATTTT. Residues: CASSLRRGRGPGMDTQYF.

The chain links TRBV9 to TRBJ2-7; D is unclear. Deletions cut 4 bases from V and 0 bases from J, with 14 bases between. Germline-derived CDR1 and CDR2 are SGDLS and YYNGEE. The CDR3 extends over 15 amino acids. The CDR3 DNA is TGTGCCAGCAGCCTTTTCTACTCTATCTCCTACGAGCAGTACTTC. Amino acid sequence: CASSLFYSISYEQYF. Supplemented by reference TRBV9 and TRBJ2-7, the full variable domain reads DSGVTQTPKHLITATGQRVTLRCSPRSGDLSVYWYQQSLDQGLQFLIQYYNGEERAKGNILERFSAQQFPDLHSELNLSSLELGDSALYFCASSLFYSISYEQYFGPGTRLTVT.

The genes are TRBV7-9 and TRBJ2-7, with no clear D. Trimming took off 5 bases at V and 2 bases at J, with 10 bases between the two ends. The CDR3 is 13 amino acids. Germline values: CDR1 SEHNR, CDR2 FQNEAQ (reference sequence). The CDR3 here is CASSDSLTYEQYF. Here the CDR3 DNA reads TGTGCCAGCAGCGATAGCTTGACCTACGAGCAGTACTTC.

This chain connects TRBV15 to TRBJ1-3; 10 nucleotides agree with TRBD1. The ends lost 7 bases at V and 4 bases at J; junction bases unmatched: 22. Per germline, CDR1 LNHNV and CDR2 YYDKDF (reference sequence). There are 20 residues in the CDR3. CDR3 residues: CATTLKSRDRGGRLGNTIYF. The CDR3 DNA reads as TGTGCCACCACCTTGAAGTCCCGGGACAGGGGAGGGAGATTAGGAAACACCATATATTTT.

This sequence joins TRBV6-6 and TRBJ2-1; maybe TRBD2 (6 bases). Germline-derived CDR1 and CDR2 are MNHNY and SVGAGI (reference sequence). The CDR3 extends over 16 amino acids. Trimming removed 4 bases at V and 7 bases at J, with 20 bases between. CDR3 protein: CASSFTPGTGINEQFF. The CDR3 coding sequence is TGTGCCAGCAGTTTTACTCCCGGGACTGGAATTAATGAGCAGTTCTTC.

This sequence joins TRBV28 and TRBJ2-3; TRBD2 matches at 7 bases. Germline CDR1 MDHEN, CDR2 SYDVKM. J was trimmed by 2 bases and V by 8 bases; bases with no gene match: 7. The CDR3 length is 14 residues. The CDR3 loop reads CASGPGRATDTQYF. CDR3 DNA sequence: TGTGCCAGCGGTCCAGGGAGGGCCACAGATACGCAGTATTTT.

V usage is TRBV5-1 and J usage is TRBJ2-3, with 9 bases lining up with TRBD2. This CDR3 has 16 residues. Per the germline V gene, CDR1 is SGHRS and CDR2 is YFSETQ. The ends lost 4 bases at V and 0 bases at J; junction bases unmatched: 6. The chain's CDR3 is CASSDTSGLSTDTQYF. The CDR3 region has the DNA TGCGCCAGCAGCGACACTAGCGGGCTGAGCACAGATACGCAGTATTTT.

The chain uses TRBV28 and TRBJ2-1, with D perhaps matching TRBD2 (5 bases). In germline, CDR1 is MDHEN, CDR2 SYDVKM. V gave up 0 bases and J gave up 5 bases, with 11 bases separating them. CDR3 length: 15 residues. As DNA, the CDR3 is TGTGCCAGCAGTTTATGGGGAGATAAAAACAATGAGCAGTTCTTC. This codes for CASSLWGDKNNEQFF.

The chain links TRBV7-2 to TRBJ1-6; possibly TRBD1 for D (6 bases). Trimming shortened V by 5 bases and J by 7 bases, and 15 bases separated the two germline ends. Germline loops: CDR1 SGHTA, CDR2 FQGNSA. The CDR3 totals 15 residues. Here the CDR3 reads CASSVQGLGNSPLHF. DNA for the CDR3: TGTGCCAGCAGCGTACAGGGTTTAGGGAATTCACCCCTCCACTTT.

The CDR3 protein is CATSDPGQGSYEQYF. CDR3 DNA: TGTGCCACCAGTGACCCAGGACAGGGGTCCTACGAGCAGTACTTC. V gene TRBV24-1 combines with J gene TRBJ2-7; 9 nucleotides line up with TRBD1. Germline CDR1 KGHDR, CDR2 SFDVKD. J gave up 1 base and V 4 bases, and 4 bases lay outside the gene matches. This CDR3 region has 15 residues.